This entry lists 6 T cell receptor beta chains sequenced from one sample in a study of glioma-infiltrating T cells after dendritic cell vaccination. Measured with immunoSEQ multiplex PCR; TCRdb has only the in-frame clones, and not every one. The table lists 85,000 to 100,000 clones, 85% of them singletons. As for time point: after dendritic cell vaccination, including at tumor progression/relapse. The sample here was blood, taken after dendritic cell vaccination. All receptors come from a human donor with glioblastoma.

To note about this clone: A read error may produce the germline difference seen at one junction end. The chain recombines TRBV4-3 with TRBJ1-3; D remains unclear. The CDR3 length is 13 residues. Germline values: CDR1 LGHNA, CDR2 YSLEER. DNA for the CDR3: TGCGCCAGCAGTCAAGAACTGCCAGGCACCATATATTTT. It codes for CASSQELPGTIYF.

The V gene is TRBV6-5, the J gene TRBJ2-3; TRBD2 matches at 8 bases. Germline V gene lookup returns CDR1 MNHEY and CDR2 SVGAGI. The CDR3 has 15 residues. With V trimmed by 6 bases and J by 3 bases, 8 bases remained unmatched. For the CDR3, the DNA is TGTGCCAGCAGGGAGAGCGGGAGATGGACAGATACGCAGTATTTT. This sequence encodes CASRESGRWTDTQYF.

The CDR3 DNA sequence: TGTGCCAGCAGCTTCGGGAAGAACACTGAAGCTTTCTTT. Translation gives CASSFGKNTEAFF. The chain joins TRBV7-9 to TRBJ1-1; D ambiguous. The CDR3 is 13 residues long. Germline V CDR1 and CDR2: SEHNR, FQNEAQ (reference sequence). V was trimmed by 3 bases and J by 1 base, leaving 6 bases between them.

This sequence joins TRBV29-1 and TRBJ2-7; the match to TRBD2 covers 8 bases. This CDR3 is built from 12 residues. Germline CDR1 SQVTM, CDR2 ANQGSEA. V dropped 6 bases and J dropped 4; count of bases not matched to a gene: 5. The CDR3 reads CSVLGGGYEQYF. In DNA form, the CDR3 reads TGCAGCGTCCTCGGGGGGGGGTACGAGCAGTACTTC.

This clone was recorded only once. This chain uses TRBV5-1 with TRBJ2-2, with D tentatively TRBD2 (5 bases). The CDR3 length is 16 residues. V lost 0 bases to trimming and J lost 1 base, with 10 bases between them. Looked up from germline, CDR1 is SGHRS and CDR2 is YFSETQ. In nucleotides, the CDR3 is TGCGCCAGCAGCTTGGTTCCGGGGAGGAACACCGGGGAGCTGTTTTTT. It is translated as CASSLVPGRNTGELFF. Combining the CDR3 with reference TRBV5-1 and TRBJ2-2 gives the whole variable domain KAGVTQTPRYLIKTRGQQVTLSCSPISGHRSVSWYQQTPGQGLQFLFEYFSETQRNKGNFPGRFSGRQFSNSRSEMNVSTLELGDSALYLCASSLVPGRNTGELFFGEGSRLTVL.

This chain connects TRBV9 to TRBJ2-1; the D gene is possibly TRBD1 (5 bases). The CDR3 length is 17 residues. V dropped 3 bases and J dropped 0 bases, with 16 bases sitting between them. CDR1 SGDLS and CDR2 YYNGEE come from the germline V gene. The CDR3 loop is CASSAAGAARSYNEQFF. The CDR3 bases are TGTGCCAGCAGCGCCGCTGGGGCGGCCCGCTCCTACAATGAGCAGTTCTTC.